This TCR beta chain was recorded in a study of identical twins (dated by TCRdb to the mid-2010s). With regard to the full study: The study deep-sequenced TCR alpha and beta repertoires from monozygotic twins, unrelated adults of various ages and cord blood to test whether fetal clonotypes persist. To rule out contamination, replicate twin experiments were performed at different times with different library preparation protocols.

Libraries were prepared through 5' RACE. Sequencing was performed on an Illumina HiSeq 2000. Template switching introduced a universal primer binding site; the final cDNA contained a unique molecular identifier, enabling accurate counting of TCR cDNA molecules. First-strand cDNA for TCR alpha and beta chains was synthesized from specific primers in the conserved constant-segment region. Each cDNA library was double barcoded, with a SMART-Mk sample barcode plus Illumina barcodes, to control for contamination. Two successive PCR steps introduced TruSeq adapter sequences along with Illumina sample barcodes. Sequencing of the TCR alpha and beta cDNA libraries was done on the Illumina HiSeq platform using custom primers. The authors' pipeline ran thus. Unique molecular identifiers were extracted from raw reads with MiGEC, and CDR3 positions were determined with MiXCR. Recombination models were inferred per individual with the repgenHMM and IGoR tools using an EM algorithm. Shared clonotypes were analyzed with the tcR package in R, and sharing was normalized by the product of cloneset sizes. Out-of-frame nonproductive sequences were analyzed to study raw recombination free of thymic and clonal selection effects. TCRdb trimmed public reads at Q25 via fastp, called clones via MiXCR and kept in-frame beta chains. Each entry merges the rows of one CDR3 protein and shows their most common DNA and genes. None of the V and J calls come from the authors' own analysis; TCRdb made them. The sample data list about 530,000 distinct CDR3 sequences, and 12% to 15% of these were observed just once. The top ten constitute around 0.48% of the sample.

What the study reported, not specific to this receptor: Excess twin sharing in beta out-of-frame sequences was weaker because fewer shared sequences lowered the signal-to-noise ratio. Fewer insertions were carried by abundant cord blood beta clonotypes, a similar but weaker trend appeared in young adult naive repertoires, and no such trend appeared in memory repertoires. Recombination models systematically underestimated out-of-frame TCR alpha sharing in monozygotic twins but agreed with sharing between unrelated individuals. Invariant T cells such as MAIT and iNKT could partly confound zero-insertion analyses, although diverse VJ usage argued against such confounding for most clonotypes. Because the same donors could not be followed over many years, conclusions were based on cross-sectional statistical analysis. Compared with coincidental sharing between unrelated individuals, out-of-frame TCR alpha sequences shared between twins had an excess of sequences with low generation probability.

Per the germline V gene, MNHNS is the CDR1 and SASEGT is the CDR2. The CDR3 holds 14 amino acids from the cysteine to the phenylalanine. Here the CDR3 DNA is all that survives: 42 bases in frame from base 1. V trim: 6 bases; J trim: 4 bases; unmatched bases: 2. Only healthy Caucasian donors were included. Three pairs of female monozygotic twins, all aged 18 to 29 years, were included in the twin cohort. Positive isolation kits from Invitrogen were used to isolate CD4+ and CD8+ T cell populations. Concerning this clonotype: The antigen it recognizes is unknown. This may stem from a read error, because a much larger clone lies one nucleotide away.

This sample also belongs to another study, concerning yellow fever vaccine responses in identical twins. According to the second study: According to the authors, in identical twins the way T cells responded to vaccination appeared partly convergent and partly personalized. In the study, vaccine-responding T cell clones were precisely tracked in identical twins.

The chain is made from TRBV6-1 and TRBJ2-1; 11 central nucleotides agree with TRBD2. The TCR sequence derives from a woman younger than 30 in good health. Sequenced material: CD4+ T cells sorted from blood. Here is the DNA: TGTGCCAGCAGGGGACTAGCGGAGTACAATGAGCAGTTCTTC. Its coded protein is CASRGLAEYNEQFF.